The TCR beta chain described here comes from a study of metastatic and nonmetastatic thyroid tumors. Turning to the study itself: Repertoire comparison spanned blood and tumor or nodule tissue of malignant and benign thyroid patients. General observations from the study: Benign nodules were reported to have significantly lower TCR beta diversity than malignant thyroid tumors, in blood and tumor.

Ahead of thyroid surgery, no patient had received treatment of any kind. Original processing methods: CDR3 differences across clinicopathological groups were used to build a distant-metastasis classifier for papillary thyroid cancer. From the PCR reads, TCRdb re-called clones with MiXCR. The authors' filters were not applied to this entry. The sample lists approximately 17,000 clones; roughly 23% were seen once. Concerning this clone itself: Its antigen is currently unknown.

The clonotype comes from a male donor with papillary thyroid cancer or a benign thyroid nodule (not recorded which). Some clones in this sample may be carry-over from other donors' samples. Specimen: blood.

This CDR3 is CSARDLTGQYNSPLHF. The CDR3 DNA sequence: TGCAGTGCTAGAGATCTGACCGGACAGTATAATTCACCCCTCCACTTT. V gene TRBV20-1 combines with J gene TRBJ1-6; D may be TRBD1 (6 bases). The V and J ends lost 0 bases and 4 bases respectively, with 13 bases between them. Germline CDR1 reads DFQATT; CDR2 reads SNEGSKA (reference sequence). This CDR3 spans 16 amino acids.